These T cell receptor beta chains were read from a single sample in a study of cytomegalovirus exposure and HLA in healthy donors. Here immunoSEQ multiplex PCR was the method, and the copy in TCRdb shows in-frame clones only, minus some. Of more than 100,000 clones in the sample, roughly three quarters were seen once. The sequencing input was PBMCs. Receptors were obtained from a woman between 18 and 30 years old in good health and CMV-seronegative. Both conserved end residues are trimmed from each CDR3.

V gene: TRBV18; CDR3 length: 13; J gene: TRBJ1-3; CDR3 protein: ASSPLTGTGNTIY
V gene: TRBV7-2; CDR3 length: 12; J gene: TRBJ2-1; CDR3 protein: ASSNLGRYNEQF
V gene: TRBV5-4; CDR3 length: 10; J gene: TRBJ1-2; CDR3 protein: ASSPLGLGYT
V gene: TRBV2; CDR3 length: 11; J gene: TRBJ1-2; CDR3 protein: ASGGRLSYGYT
V gene: TRBV10-3; CDR3 length: 11; J gene: TRBJ2-3; CDR3 protein: ATWGGSTDTQY
V gene: TRBV9; CDR3 length: 13; J gene: TRBJ2-7; CDR3 protein: ASSVVPGRGAEQY
V gene: TRBV7-9; CDR3 length: 13; J gene: TRBJ2-4; CDR3 protein: ASSSTVEAKNIQY
V gene: TRBV19; CDR3 length: 12; J gene: TRBJ2-3; CDR3 protein: ASRGLAGVGTQY
V gene: TRBV10-2; CDR3 length: 13; J gene: TRBJ1-5; CDR3 protein: ASSESGRVRQPQH
V gene: TRBV7-6; CDR3 length: 13; J gene: TRBJ2-2; CDR3 protein: ASSLSLANTGELF
V gene: TRBV6-5; CDR3 length: 10; J gene: TRBJ1-4; CDR3 protein: ASSYSGGKLF
V gene: TRBV19; CDR3 length: 10; J gene: TRBJ1-2; CDR3 protein: ATQDTRYGYT
V gene: TRBV6-6; CDR3 length: 14; J gene: TRBJ2-2; CDR3 protein: ASSYRAGTNTGELF
V gene: TRBV11-2; CDR3 length: 13; J gene: TRBJ2-5; CDR3 protein: ASSLDAGWQETQY
V gene: TRBV29-1; CDR3 length: 11; J gene: TRBJ2-5; CDR3 protein: SATGGHGGTQY
V gene: TRBV30; CDR3 length: 11; J gene: TRBJ1-5; CDR3 protein: AWSVRVDQPQH
V gene: TRBV6-1; CDR3 length: 13; J gene: TRBJ2-5; CDR3 protein: ASSGTSGTQETQY
V gene: TRBV5-8; CDR3 length: 11; J gene: TRBJ1-2; CDR3 protein: ASSVSGTGGYT
V gene: TRBV30; CDR3 length: 12; J gene: TRBJ2-7; CDR3 protein: AWSVGAGVWEQY
V gene: TRBV10-2; CDR3 length: 13; J gene: TRBJ2-7; CDR3 protein: ASKMGGRSFYEQY
V gene: TRBV6-5; CDR3 length: 13; J gene: TRBJ2-2; CDR3 protein: ASSRYGLVPGELF
V gene: TRBV4-1; CDR3 length: 13; J gene: TRBJ2-7; CDR3 protein: ASSQTTDHTYEQY
V gene: TRBV19; CDR3 length: 14; J gene: TRBJ1-3; CDR3 protein: ASSITATSSGNTIY
V gene: TRBV9; CDR3 length: 12; J gene: TRBJ2-5; CDR3 protein: ASSVEEGIETQY
V gene: TRBV5-4; CDR3 length: 12; J gene: TRBJ1-3; CDR3 protein: ASSGGQVGNTIY
V gene: TRBV9; CDR3 length: 12; J gene: TRBJ1-4; CDR3 protein: ASSLRQGGEKLF
V gene: TRBV6-5; CDR3 length: 11; J gene: TRBJ2-3; CDR3 protein: ASRGTSKDTQY
V gene: TRBV4-1; CDR3 length: 13; J gene: TRBJ2-2; CDR3 protein: ASSLQQENTGELF
V gene: TRBV5-4; CDR3 length: 11; J gene: TRBJ2-7; CDR3 protein: ASSLGGYYEQY
V gene: TRBV5-1; CDR3 length: 11; J gene: TRBJ2-1; CDR3 protein: ATTGGSYNEQF
V gene: TRBV18; CDR3 length: 12; J gene: TRBJ2-2; CDR3 protein: ASSPTQGSGELF
V gene: TRBV29-1; CDR3 length: 13; J gene: TRBJ2-1; CDR3 protein: SARDFVAGGQEQF
V gene: TRBV6-5; CDR3 length: 11; J gene: TRBJ2-7; CDR3 protein: ASSRDRTYEQY
V gene: TRBV27; CDR3 length: 11; J gene: TRBJ1-2; CDR3 protein: ASTRQGSGGYT
V gene: TRBV5-5; CDR3 length: 10; J gene: TRBJ1-1; CDR3 protein: ASSWGDTEAF
V gene: TRBV6-6; CDR3 length: 12; J gene: TRBJ1-5; CDR3 protein: ASSLRGGTGPQH
V gene: TRBV30; CDR3 length: 13; J gene: TRBJ1-1; CDR3 protein: AWRVLNRGDTEAF
V gene: TRBV18; CDR3 length: 13; J gene: TRBJ2-1; CDR3 protein: ASSPGLSVYNEQF
V gene: TRBV5-1; CDR3 length: 11; J gene: TRBJ1-1; CDR3 protein: ASSPGQNTEAF
V gene: TRBV30; CDR3 length: 15; J gene: TRBJ1-6; CDR3 protein: AWSVTSYTGENSPLH
V gene: TRBV18; CDR3 length: 13; J gene: TRBJ2-6; CDR3 protein: ASSSQGSGANVLT
V gene: TRBV6-1; CDR3 length: 13; J gene: TRBJ1-3; CDR3 protein: ASSIDGTAGNTIY
V gene: TRBV6-5; CDR3 length: 13; J gene: TRBJ1-1; CDR3 protein: ASSYRDTMNTEAF
V gene: TRBV29-1; CDR3 length: 10; J gene: TRBJ1-1; CDR3 protein: SVSRQNTEAF
V gene: TRBV6-4; CDR3 length: 13; J gene: TRBJ2-2; CDR3 protein: ASSEGQGQGGELF
V gene: TRBV18; CDR3 length: 12; J gene: TRBJ1-2; CDR3 protein: ASSPREAYYGYT
V gene: TRBV6-5; CDR3 length: 14; J gene: TRBJ2-2; CDR3 protein: ASSYVEGSFTGELF
V gene: TRBV4-2; CDR3 length: 12; J gene: TRBJ2-1; CDR3 protein: ASSQELPPGEQF
V gene: TRBV29-1; CDR3 length: 10; J gene: TRBJ1-1; CDR3 protein: SAGTANTEAF
V gene: TRBV5-1; CDR3 length: 12; J gene: TRBJ2-1; CDR3 protein: ASSLGTSIVEQF
V gene: TRBV2; CDR3 length: 12; J gene: TRBJ1-1; CDR3 protein: ASSHRDREGEAF
V gene: TRBV6-5; CDR3 length: 12; J gene: TRBJ1-1; CDR3 protein: ASSKIDRGQRAF
V gene: TRBV25-1; CDR3 length: 11; J gene: TRBJ1-2; CDR3 protein: ASSEWQGYGYT
V gene: TRBV27; CDR3 length: 14; J gene: TRBJ1-1; CDR3 protein: ASRQQGLRIVPEAF
V gene: TRBV5-5; CDR3 length: 13; J gene: TRBJ1-4; CDR3 protein: ASLRTGGEGEKLF
V gene: TRBV5-4; CDR3 length: 13; J gene: TRBJ2-1; CDR3 protein: ASRPGLPSYNEQF
V gene: TRBV4-1; CDR3 length: 13; J gene: TRBJ2-7; CDR3 protein: ASSQEGTSVYEQY
V gene: TRBV4-1; CDR3 length: 13; J gene: TRBJ2-7; CDR3 protein: ASSQGSLGGDEQY
V gene: TRBV7-2; CDR3 length: 13; J gene: TRBJ2-5; CDR3 protein: ASSLDAGGTETQY
V gene: TRBV7-2; CDR3 length: 10; J gene: TRBJ1-2; CDR3 protein: ASSQVNYGYT